The entry below gives a single TCR beta chain sequence along with its context. This clone came up once. Its recognized antigen is unknown. One base away there is no much larger clone; base qualities are not given. Reading the label with the study, this specimen's time point is: baseline before first vaccination. Vaccinee samples came from UK trials COV001 and COV002, including a single-blind randomized controlled phase 2/3 trial of AZD1222 (ChAdOx1 nCoV-19) in healthy adults. For TCRbeta chain sequencing, PBMC samples from trial participants were taken at day 0 and at day 28 after the second dose. Inclusive of the bounding cysteine and phenylalanine, the CDR3 is 11 residues long. Left in the record is the CDR3 DNA by itself, 33 bases read in frame from the first base. V is reduced by 6 bases and J by 9 bases, leaving a spacing of 10 bases between them. This specimen belongs to a study of T cell responses to AZD1222 COVID-19 vaccine (dated by TCRdb to the early 2020s). For the study in its entirety: Because spike-specific TCR depth and breadth did not differ between the two schedules, AZD1222 recipients who got a second dose at roughly 4 weeks were pooled with those who got a second dose at roughly 12 weeks. A total of 233 trial participants underwent TCR sequencing, of whom around 210 had received two doses of AZD1222 and about 25 had received two doses of the MenACWY control vaccine. Trial participants were enrolled by age into 18-55, 56-69 and 70-plus year subgroups, with around 150, 28 and 57 TCR-sequenced participants respectively. What the study reported, not specific to this receptor: Reportedly, almost half of the unique spike-specific TCRs recognized epitopes lying outside the regions that are mutated in the B.1.351 and B.1.1.7 variants. The vaccine-associated CD4 TCRs covered the entire spike protein, and the dominant responses fell in regions 160-218 and 743-854. The 56-69-year group was small, and its depth increase did not reach significance, likely because of low power. Conclusions about previously exposed vaccinees were limited because only six AZD1222 recipients were SARS-CoV-2 seropositive at baseline. Participants were mostly white British, with more females than males. The authors suggested clonal diversity may have been underestimated. Because no day 14 peak-response samples were available, repertoires were characterized only after the peak T cell response. After two AZD1222 doses, both the breadth and the depth of spike-specific TCRs were significantly higher than at day 0 and than in MenACWY recipients.

The CDR3 regions of human TCRbeta chains were subjected to immunosequencing. The paper's data handling went like this. Repertoire TCRs were checked for matches against a reference library of SARS-CoV-2-specific TCRs that had been generated using the MIRA antigen-specificity platform. Breadth meant the fraction of unique TCRs that were SARS-CoV-2-associated, whereas depth meant the fraction of total T cells that were SARS-CoV-2-associated. Each spike-specific TCR was assigned to its reactive spike region and to a CD4 or CD8 class using the MIRA data. Log10-transformed breadth and depth values were compared by one-way ANOVA with Sidak's multiple comparisons tests. TCRdb provides this immuneACCESS table in a form limited to in-frame rearrangements. Some clones are lacking; in checked studies, under half of them reflect an unresolved V gene, and why the rest are absent is not known. For V, J and clone size, that table is used; D and trimming come from the DNA. The sample profile shows some 130,000 clones; roughly 91% of them were found once. The ten largest clones capture approximately 9% of the sample.

This receptor was identified in an adult in good health. This sample comprised peripheral blood, obtained on day 0 of AZD1222 vaccination. The rearranged chain carries TRBV12-3 or TRBV12-4 and TRBJ2-3; a confident D gene designation cannot be given. The DNA sequence is TGTGCCAGCAGGATTCTAGGGACGCAGTATTTT. Its translation reads: CASRILGTQYF.